This T cell receptor (beta chain) was documented in a study of OX40 agonist ivuxolimab in advanced cancers. Background on the study: Ivuxolimab, an agonistic anti-OX40 (CD134) antibody, was given to patients. Regarding the study as a whole: On average, CD8+ T cells had more expanded clones than CD4+. Patients who responded partially at 0.1-3.0 mg/kg showed clonal expansion ranking among the lowest. At 0.1 to 3.0 mg/kg, clonal expansion of CD4+ and CD8+ blood T cells had occurred by week 6.

The assay was immunoSEQ multiplex PCR, and TCRdb's table has in-frame clones only and misses some. The data hold 81,000 or so clones, with roughly nine tenths observed a single time. Regarding this clone: Its matching antigen is unknown.

Germline lookup yields CDR1 LNHDA and CDR2 SQIVND (reference sequence). Trimming took 4 bases from V and 3 from J, leaving 7 bases between them. The CDR3 has 12 amino acids. The chain links TRBV19 to TRBJ2-7; D perhaps matches TRBD2 (6 bases). Sequencing was performed on CD4+ or CD8+ T cells sorted from blood, taken in a trial of the OX40 agonist ivuxolimab. This receptor was taken from an adult with an advanced solid tumor such as melanoma, head and neck, liver or kidney cancer. CDR3 DNA: TGTGCCAGTAGTACCGGGGGCTACGAGCAGTACTTC. Protein sequence: CASSTGGYEQYF.